This T cell receptor beta chain was sequenced for a study of blood T cell repertoires in COVID-19. Study as a whole: COVID-19 samples from acute and convalescent phases originated in the United States, Italy and Spain. Nucleic acid was either cDNA or gDNA, and it came from T cells, B-cell-depleted T cells, or PBMCs.

Original processing methods: Estimation of nucleated cell counts was performed using reference gene primer amplification. The data were produced by immunoSEQ multiplex PCR, yet TCRdb's version contains in-frame clones alone and is incomplete. V and J calls and clone size are those listed in that table; D and trimming were worked out from the DNA. The sample lists around 97,000 clones, over 75% occurring once. Germline CDR1 and CDR2: SGHKS and YYEKEE (reference sequence). J lost 1 base, V lost 4 bases, and 2 bases had no gene match. The CDR3 is made up of 15 amino acids. The chain carries TRBV5-5 and TRBJ1-5; 10 positions agree with TRBD1. The sequenced material came from peripheral blood. This clonotype was sampled from a human donor in a cohort sampled during active COVID-19. DNA of the CDR3: TGTGCCAGCAGCCGGGGACAGGGGAGCAATCAGCCCCAGCATTTT. Translated, it gives CASSRGQGSNQPQHF. The complete variable domain, with remaining parts taken from reference TRBV5-5 and TRBJ1-5, reads DAGVTQSPTHLIKTRGQQVTLRCSPISGHKSVSWYQQVLGQGPQFIFQYYEKEERGRGNFPDRFSARQFPNYSSELNVNALLLGDSALYLCASSRGQGSNQPQHFGDGTRLSIL.